This T cell receptor beta chain was obtained from a study of radiation and T cells in renal cell carcinoma. Study as a whole: Nephrectomy followed 15 Gy stereotactic body radiation by 4 weeks.

As to this clone: Its antigen remains unknown.

In germline, CDR1 is LNHDA, CDR2 SQIVND (reference sequence). V was pared by 3 bases and J by 9 bases, with 6 bases of the junction left unmatched. This CDR3 comprises 14 residues. Time point indicated: baseline pretreatment blood. Described treatment: 15 Gy SBRT to primary tumor, nephrectomy 4 weeks later. Overall study results and limits: Pretreatment tumor biopsies were lacking, so baseline clonotypes are unknown. In blood, top tumor clones expanded by 2 weeks, shrinking by 4.

The protocol was immunoSEQ multiplex PCR, while the TCRdb copy is restricted to in-frame clones and leaves out a portion. The sample includes 120,000 to 150,000 clones, about 85% of them seen just once. This rearrangement joins TRBV19 to TRBJ2-1, with TRBD2 matching 9 bases. The source is a woman between 70 and 85 years old with renal cell carcinoma. Sequencing was performed on blood, taken from a patient whose treatment included radiotherapy and nephrectomy. The CDR3 is CASSIGLRGGEQFF. CDR3 nucleotides: TGTGCCAGTAGTATCGGGTTGCGGGGGGGTGAGCAGTTCTTC.